This T cell receptor (beta chain) was captured in a study of cytomegalovirus exposure and HLA in healthy donors. Turning to the study itself: Researchers previously reported finding fewer than 140 million unique TCR beta sequences from 170 million or so T cells.

With respect to this clone: Its antigen is not identified.

CDR3 length equals 13 residues. The V and J ends lost 4 bases and 1 base respectively, with 10 bases between them. Germline V gives CDR1 GTSNPN, CDR2 SVGIG (reference sequence). Study observations and caveats: CMV serostatus stood as the only immune exposure information on hand. An observed cluster of highly shared sequence variants was recorded as a likely sequencing artifact.

This PCR relied on a set of 60 Vbeta primers and 13 Jbeta primers. Clones were sequenced by immunoSEQ multiplex PCR, and TCRdb holds only the in-frame ones, with some missing. The sample consists of about 160,000 clones, 70% to 90% of them appearing once. The receptor comes from a man younger than 30 in good health and CMV-seropositive. What was sequenced was PBMCs. The genes are TRBV30 and TRBJ1-1, with a weak D call TRBD1 (6 bases). The CDR3 loop is CAWTGQSNTEAFF. For the CDR3, the DNA is TGTGCCTGGACCGGACAGTCGAACACTGAAGCTTTCTTT.